This TCR beta chain emerged from a study of cytomegalovirus exposure and HLA in healthy donors. Study results and limitations: In a later analysis, at a false discovery rate of 0.05, 17,000 or so TCR beta sequences matched HLA alleles. Most TCR beta V segments were productive about 90% or about 30% of the time in an earlier analysis. In a later analysis, V- and J-gene trimming of beta chains associated with a DCLRE1C missense variant, replicated independently.

It was with 60 Vbeta and 13 Jbeta primers that the PCR ran. Clones were sequenced by immunoSEQ multiplex PCR, and TCRdb holds only the in-frame ones, with some missing. The profile shows under 250,000 clones, under 85% of them singletons. The V gene's germline CDR1 is SNHLY and CDR2 FYNNEI. CDR3 length: 16 residues. Deletions cut 6 bases from V and 2 bases from J, with 17 bases between. In the case of this clone: The antigen remains unidentified.

Input material: PBMCs. The receptor was isolated from a woman aged 50 to 65 in good health and CMV-seropositive. This chain uses TRBV2 with TRBJ2-1, with a possible D match to TRBD1 (5 bases). Here the CDR3 DNA reads TGTGCCAGCAGCCGCACCAGGGTAAGAGCCTACAATGAGCAGTTCTTC. Its protein is CASSRTRVRAYNEQFF.